This TCR beta chain was retrieved from a study of spatial heterogeneity in lung cancer. Trimming cost V 3 bases and J 7 bases; bases outside gene matches: 4. Germline CDR1 and CDR2: SGHTA and FQGNSA. CDR3 length equals 15 residues. Time point described: sample taken at primary tumor resection. From tumor, nontumor lung or frozen PBMC, whole RNA was taken unsorted for sequencing. TCRdb re-called the 5' RACE reads through MiXCR, storing one row per CDR3 protein. Of 82,000 or so distinct CDR3 sequences in the sample, roughly an eighth were seen once. This clonotype showed up just a few times. The material sequenced was PBMCs, taken at surgery. This receptor was identified in a male donor with early-stage non-small cell lung cancer. This rearrangement joins TRBV7-2 to TRBJ1-6; 9 nucleotides match TRBD1. The CDR3 loop reads CASSFTGGGNSPLHF. CDR3 sequence (DNA): TGTGCCAGCAGCTTCACAGGGGGCGGGAATTCACCCCTCCACTTT.